This T cell receptor beta chain appears in the sequencing data of a study of T cell repertoires in cytomegalovirus infection. Study-wide context: Indicated by public TCR beta signatures were CMV infection and matching HLA type. Study-level findings and limits: The ex vivo response was dominated by HLA-C-restricted CMV-specific TCR beta clonotypes. The cumulative frequency of public TCR beta families identified carriers of CMV plus the relevant HLA.

Germline lookup yields CDR1 SGHAT and CDR2 FQNNGV. CDR3 length: 15 residues. The V end lost 7 bases, the J end lost 3 bases, and 15 bases lay between the germline ends. This clonotype was counted a few times. Its antigen is undetermined. Each CDR3 protein is one row after TCRdb ran MiXCR on the reads. The table records 300,000 to 400,000 distinct CDR3 sequences, roughly 18% of them present only once. This receptor was taken from a human donor in good health (CMV status not recorded). Some clones in this sample may be carry-over from other donors' samples. The sequenced sample consisted of PBMCs. The V gene is TRBV11-2, the J gene TRBJ1-4; D not certain. This CDR3 reads CASNLGKRSNEKLFF. The CDR3 bases are TGTGCCAGCAACCTAGGCAAACGGTCTAATGAAAAACTGTTTTTT.